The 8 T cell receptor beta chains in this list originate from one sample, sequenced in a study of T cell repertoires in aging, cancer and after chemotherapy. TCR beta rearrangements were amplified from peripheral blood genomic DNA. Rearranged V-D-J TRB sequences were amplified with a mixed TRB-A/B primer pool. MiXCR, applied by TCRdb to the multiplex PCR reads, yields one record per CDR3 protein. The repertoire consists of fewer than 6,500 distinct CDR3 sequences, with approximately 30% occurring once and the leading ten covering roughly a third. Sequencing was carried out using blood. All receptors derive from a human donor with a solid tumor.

The CDR3 DNA follows: TGTGCCAGCAGCCCCGGGACAGGGGGCACTCAGCCCCAGCATTTT. Its translation: CASSPGTGGTQPQHF. V usage is TRBV11-1 and J usage is TRBJ1-5; 12 nucleotides match TRBD1. Germline assignment: CDR1 SGHAT and CDR2 FQDESV (reference sequence). V shed 5 bases, J shed 6 bases, and the junction held 5 bases outside the gene matches. The CDR3 is made up of 15 amino acids.

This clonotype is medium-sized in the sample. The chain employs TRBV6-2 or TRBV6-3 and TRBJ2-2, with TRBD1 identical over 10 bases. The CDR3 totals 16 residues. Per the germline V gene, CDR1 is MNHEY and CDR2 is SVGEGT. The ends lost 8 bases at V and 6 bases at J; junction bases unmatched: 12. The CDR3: CASFLSRDRGPGELFF. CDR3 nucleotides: TGTGCCAGCTTTCTCAGCCGAGACAGGGGGCCCGGGGAGCTGTTTTTT.

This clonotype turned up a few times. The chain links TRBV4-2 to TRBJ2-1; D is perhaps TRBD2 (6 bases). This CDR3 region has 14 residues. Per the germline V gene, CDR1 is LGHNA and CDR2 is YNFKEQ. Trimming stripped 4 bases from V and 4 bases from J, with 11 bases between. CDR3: CASSPSGTYNEQFF. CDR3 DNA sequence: TGTGCCAGCAGCCCATCCGGGACTTACAATGAGCAGTTCTTC.

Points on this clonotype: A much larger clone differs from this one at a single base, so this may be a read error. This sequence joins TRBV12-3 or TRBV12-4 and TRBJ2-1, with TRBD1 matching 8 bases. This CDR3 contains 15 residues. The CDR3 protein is CASSFGQGLLNEQIF. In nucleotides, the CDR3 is TGTGCCAGCAGTTTCGGACAGGGACTTTTGAATGAGCAGATCTTC.

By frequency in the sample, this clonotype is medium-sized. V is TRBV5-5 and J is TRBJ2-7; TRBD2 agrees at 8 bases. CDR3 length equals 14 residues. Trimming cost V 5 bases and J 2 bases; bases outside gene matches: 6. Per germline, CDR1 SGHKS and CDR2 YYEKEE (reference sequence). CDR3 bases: TGTGCCAGCAGGGATAGCGGGAATACCTACGAGCAGTACTTC. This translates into CASRDSGNTYEQYF.

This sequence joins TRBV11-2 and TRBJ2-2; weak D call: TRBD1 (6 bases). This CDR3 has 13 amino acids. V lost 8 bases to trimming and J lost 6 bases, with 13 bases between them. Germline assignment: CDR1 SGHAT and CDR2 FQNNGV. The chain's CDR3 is CASGQLIAGELFF. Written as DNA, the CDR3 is TGTGCCAGCGGACAGCTAATCGCCGGGGAGCTGTTTTTT.

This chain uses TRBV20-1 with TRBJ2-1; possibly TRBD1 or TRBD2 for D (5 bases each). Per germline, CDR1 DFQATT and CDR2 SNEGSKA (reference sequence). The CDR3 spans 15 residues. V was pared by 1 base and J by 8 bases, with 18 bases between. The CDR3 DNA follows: TGCAGTGCTAGAGTTTTGACGGGACCCCCCGATGAGCAGTTCTTC. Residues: CSARVLTGPPDEQFF.

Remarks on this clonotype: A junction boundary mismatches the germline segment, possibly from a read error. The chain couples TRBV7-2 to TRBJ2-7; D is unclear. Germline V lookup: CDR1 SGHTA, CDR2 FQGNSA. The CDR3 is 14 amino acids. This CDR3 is CANSLGGSSYEQYF. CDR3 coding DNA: TGTGCCAACAGCTTGGGCGGATCTTCCTACGAGCAGTACTTC.